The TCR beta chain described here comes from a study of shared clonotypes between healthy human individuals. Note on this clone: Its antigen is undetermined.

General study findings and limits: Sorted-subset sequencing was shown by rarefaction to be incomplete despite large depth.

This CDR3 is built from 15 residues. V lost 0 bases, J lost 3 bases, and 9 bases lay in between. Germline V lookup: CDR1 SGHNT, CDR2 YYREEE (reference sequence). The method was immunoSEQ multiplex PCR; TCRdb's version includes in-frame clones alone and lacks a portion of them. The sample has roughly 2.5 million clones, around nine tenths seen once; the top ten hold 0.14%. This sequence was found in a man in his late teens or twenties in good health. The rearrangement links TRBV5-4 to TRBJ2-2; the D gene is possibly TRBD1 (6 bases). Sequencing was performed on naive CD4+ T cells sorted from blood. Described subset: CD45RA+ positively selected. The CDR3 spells CASSLGTVDTGELFF. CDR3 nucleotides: TGTGCCAGCAGCTTGGGGACAGTCGACACCGGGGAGCTGTTTTTT.